The following is a TCR beta chain sequence with its context. Antigen specificity is unknown. There are 15 residues in the CDR3. Trimming took 4 bases from V and 4 from J; bases not matched to a gene: 6. Germline values: CDR1 SGHRS, CDR2 YFSETQ. The record originates from a study of OX40 agonist ivuxolimab in advanced cancers. For the study at large: One patient with hepatocellular carcinoma and two with cutaneous melanoma, three in all, had partial responses. General study findings and limits: On average, CD8+ T cells had more expanded clones than CD4+.

Profiling relied on immunoSEQ multiplex PCR, and the TCRdb table lists in-frame clones only, not all of them. The sample consists of about 50,000 clones, about nine tenths of them appearing once. The sequencing here drew on CD4+ or CD8+ T cells sorted from blood, taken in a trial of the OX40 agonist ivuxolimab. The chain couples TRBV5-1 to TRBJ1-1; 11 positions agree with TRBD1. This receptor was obtained from an adult with an advanced solid tumor such as melanoma, head and neck, liver or kidney cancer. The CDR3: CASSPTGQGGTEAFF. The CDR3 DNA reads TGCGCCAGCAGCCCAACGGGACAGGGGGGCACTGAAGCTTTCTTT.